The clone carrying this T cell receptor beta chain was observed at least ten times. This sample was included in a study of CD8 T cells in ankylosing spondylitis. This CDR3 is built from 15 residues. Germline V gene lookup returns CDR1 PRHDT and CDR2 FYEKMQ (reference sequence). The J segment lost 1 base and the V segment lost 5 bases, leaving 6 bases of the junction unmatched. TCRdb analysed the 5' RACE reads with MiXCR anew, one entry per CDR3 protein. The profile covers about 240,000 distinct CDR3 sequences, with about 9.1% appearing a single time and approximately 6.2% taken by the ten largest. Sequencing used blood, either unsorted or a sorted T cell fraction (not recorded which). The sequence came from a male donor with ankylosing spondylitis or in good health (not recorded which). The genes are TRBV13 and TRBJ2-7; 9 nucleotides match TRBD2. The CDR3 coding sequence is TGTGCCAGCAGCCAAAGGGGACTAGCTTCCTACGAGCAGTACTTC. It is translated as CASSQRGLASYEQYF.